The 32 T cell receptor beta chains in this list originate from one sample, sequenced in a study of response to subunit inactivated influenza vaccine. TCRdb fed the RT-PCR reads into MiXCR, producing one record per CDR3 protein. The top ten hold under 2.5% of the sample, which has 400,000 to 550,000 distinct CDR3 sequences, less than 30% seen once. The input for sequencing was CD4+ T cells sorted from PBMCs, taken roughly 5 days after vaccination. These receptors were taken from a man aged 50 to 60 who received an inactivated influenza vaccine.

The CDR3 region is CASSEDRSWETQYF. CDR3 coding DNA: TGCGCCAGCAGCGAGGACAGATCTTGGGAGACCCAGTACTTC. The chain is built from TRBV5-1 and TRBJ2-5; possibly TRBD1 for D (6 bases). CDR3 length: 14 residues. The germline V and J ends were trimmed by 4 bases and 5 bases, with 15 bases remaining between them. Germline lookup yields CDR1 SGHRS and CDR2 YFSETQ.

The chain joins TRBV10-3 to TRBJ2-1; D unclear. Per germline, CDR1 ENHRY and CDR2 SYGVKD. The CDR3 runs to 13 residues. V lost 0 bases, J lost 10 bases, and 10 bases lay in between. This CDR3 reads CAISESEEGEQFF. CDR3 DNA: TGTGCCATCAGTGAGTCCGAGGAAGGCGAGCAGTTCTTC.

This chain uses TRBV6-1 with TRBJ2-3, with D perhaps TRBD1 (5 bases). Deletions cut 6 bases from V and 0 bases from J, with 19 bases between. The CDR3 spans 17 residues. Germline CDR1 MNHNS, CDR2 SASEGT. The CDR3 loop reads CASRGVSRRLSTDTQYF. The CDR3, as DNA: TGTGCCAGCAGAGGGGTCAGCAGACGGCTAAGCACAGATACGCAGTATTTT.

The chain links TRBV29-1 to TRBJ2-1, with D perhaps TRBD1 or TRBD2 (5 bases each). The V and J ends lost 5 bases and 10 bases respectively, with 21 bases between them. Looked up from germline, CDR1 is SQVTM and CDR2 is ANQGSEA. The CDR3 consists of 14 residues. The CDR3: CSVRGLGTRGEQFF. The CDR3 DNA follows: TGCAGCGTTAGGGGATTGGGGACGAGAGGGGAGCAGTTCTTC.

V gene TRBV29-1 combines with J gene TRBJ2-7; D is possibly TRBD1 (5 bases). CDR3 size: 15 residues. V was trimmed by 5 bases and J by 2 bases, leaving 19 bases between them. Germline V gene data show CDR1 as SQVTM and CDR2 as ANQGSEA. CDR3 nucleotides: TGCAGCGTTAAGAACCAGATGACAGAAACCTACGAGCAGTACTTC. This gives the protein CSVKNQMTETYEQYF.

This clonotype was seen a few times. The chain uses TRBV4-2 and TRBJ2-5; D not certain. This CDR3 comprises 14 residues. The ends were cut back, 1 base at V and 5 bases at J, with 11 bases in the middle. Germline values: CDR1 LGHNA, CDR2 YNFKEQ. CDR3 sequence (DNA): TGTGCCAGCAGCCAAGTCGGAGTTTGGGAGACCCAGTACTTC. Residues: CASSQVGVWETQYF.

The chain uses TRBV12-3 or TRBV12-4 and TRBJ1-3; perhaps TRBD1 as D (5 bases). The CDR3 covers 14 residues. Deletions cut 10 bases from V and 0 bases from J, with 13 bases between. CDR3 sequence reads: CATRKTASGNTIYF. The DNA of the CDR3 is TGTGCCACCCGTAAGACAGCCTCTGGAAACACCATATATTTT.

The CDR3 region is CASSQAEYYGYTF. In nucleotides, the CDR3 is TGCGCCAGCAGCCAAGCGGAATACTATGGCTACACCTTC. The chain employs TRBV4-3 and TRBJ1-2; D is uncertain. Germline-derived CDR1 and CDR2 are LGHNA and YSLEER. The CDR3 contains 13 residues. V was trimmed by 1 base and J by 3 bases, leaving 6 bases between them.

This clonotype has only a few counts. Here the CDR3 DNA reads TGCAGTGCTAGAGATGAATGGAGACTAGCTTCTAGCACAGATACGCAGTATTTT. This sequence encodes CSARDEWRLASSTDTQYF. The J gene is TRBJ2-3, the V gene TRBV20-1; 7 nucleotides match TRBD2. The CDR3 has 18 amino acids. Trimming cost V 0 bases and J 0 bases; bases outside gene matches: 12. Germline V lookup: CDR1 DFQATT, CDR2 SNEGSKA (reference sequence).

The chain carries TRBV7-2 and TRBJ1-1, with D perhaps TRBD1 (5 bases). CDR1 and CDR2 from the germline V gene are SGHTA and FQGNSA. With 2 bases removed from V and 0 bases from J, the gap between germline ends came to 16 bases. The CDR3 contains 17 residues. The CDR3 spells CASSLPIKGPLNTEAFF. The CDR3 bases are TGTGCCAGCAGCTTACCCATAAAGGGACCTTTGAACACTGAAGCTTTCTTT.

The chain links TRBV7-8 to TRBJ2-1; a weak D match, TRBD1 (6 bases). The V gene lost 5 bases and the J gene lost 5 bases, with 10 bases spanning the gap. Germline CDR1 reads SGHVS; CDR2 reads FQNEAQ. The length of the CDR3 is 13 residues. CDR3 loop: CASSHWGHNEQFF. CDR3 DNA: TGTGCCAGCAGCCACTGGGGGCACAATGAGCAGTTCTTC.

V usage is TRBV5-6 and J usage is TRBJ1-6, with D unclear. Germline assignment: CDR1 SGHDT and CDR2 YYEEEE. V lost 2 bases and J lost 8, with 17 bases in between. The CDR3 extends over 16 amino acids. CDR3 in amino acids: CASSFSPKPAYSPLHF. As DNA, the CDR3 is TGTGCCAGCAGCTTCAGTCCCAAACCTGCTTATTCACCCCTCCACTTT.

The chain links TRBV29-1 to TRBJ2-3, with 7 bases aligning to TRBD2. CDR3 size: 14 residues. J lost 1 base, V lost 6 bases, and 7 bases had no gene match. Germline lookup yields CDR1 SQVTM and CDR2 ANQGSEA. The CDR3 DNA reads TGCAGCGTGACGATAGGACTAGGCACAGATACGCAGTATTTT. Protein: CSVTIGLGTDTQYF.

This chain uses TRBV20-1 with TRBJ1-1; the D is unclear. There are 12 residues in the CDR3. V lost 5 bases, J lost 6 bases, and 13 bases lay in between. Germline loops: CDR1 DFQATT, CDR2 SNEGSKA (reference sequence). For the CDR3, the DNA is TGCAGTGCTGCTGGGATGGGCTCTGAAGCTTTCTTT. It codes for CSAAGMGSEAFF.

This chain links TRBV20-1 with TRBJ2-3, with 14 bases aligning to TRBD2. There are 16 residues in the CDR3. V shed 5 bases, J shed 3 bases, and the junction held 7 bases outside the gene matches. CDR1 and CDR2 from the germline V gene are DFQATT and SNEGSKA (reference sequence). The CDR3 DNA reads TGCAGTGCTGATGGGACTAGCGGGAGCGTTACAGATACGCAGTATTTT. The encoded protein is CSADGTSGSVTDTQYF.

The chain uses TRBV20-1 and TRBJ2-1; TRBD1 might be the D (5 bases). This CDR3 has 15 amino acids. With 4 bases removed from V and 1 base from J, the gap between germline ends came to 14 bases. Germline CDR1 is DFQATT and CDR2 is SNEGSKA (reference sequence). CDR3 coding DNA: TGCAGTGCTAATTCTATCAGGGTTTCCTACAATGAGCAGTTCTTC. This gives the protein CSANSIRVSYNEQFF.

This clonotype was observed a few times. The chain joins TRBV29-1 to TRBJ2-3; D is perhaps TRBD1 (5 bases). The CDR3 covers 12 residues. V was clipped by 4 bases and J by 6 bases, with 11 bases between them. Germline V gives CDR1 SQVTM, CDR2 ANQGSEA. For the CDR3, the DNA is TGCAGCGTTGTGGGGCAAGGGGATACGCAGTATTTT. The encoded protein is CSVVGQGDTQYF.

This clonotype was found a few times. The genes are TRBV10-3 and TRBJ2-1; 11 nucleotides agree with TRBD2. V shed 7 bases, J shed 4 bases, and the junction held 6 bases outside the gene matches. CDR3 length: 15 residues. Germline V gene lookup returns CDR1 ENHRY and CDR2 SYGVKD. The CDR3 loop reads CAITEGLAEYNEQFF. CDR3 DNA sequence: TGTGCCATCACGGAGGGACTAGCGGAGTACAATGAGCAGTTCTTC.

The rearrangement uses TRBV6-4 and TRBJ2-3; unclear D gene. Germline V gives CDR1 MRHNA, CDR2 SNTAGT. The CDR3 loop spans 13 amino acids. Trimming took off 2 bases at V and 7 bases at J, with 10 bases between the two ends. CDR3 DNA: TGTGCCAGCAGTGACCCGGCGCGGAATACGCAGTATTTT. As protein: CASSDPARNTQYF.

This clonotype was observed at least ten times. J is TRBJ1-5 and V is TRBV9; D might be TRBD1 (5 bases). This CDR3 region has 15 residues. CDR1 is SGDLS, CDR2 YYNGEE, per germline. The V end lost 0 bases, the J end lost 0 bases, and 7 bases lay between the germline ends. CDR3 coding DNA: TGTGCCAGCAGCGTAGGGACACTTAGCAATCAGCCCCAGCATTTT. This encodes CASSVGTLSNQPQHF.

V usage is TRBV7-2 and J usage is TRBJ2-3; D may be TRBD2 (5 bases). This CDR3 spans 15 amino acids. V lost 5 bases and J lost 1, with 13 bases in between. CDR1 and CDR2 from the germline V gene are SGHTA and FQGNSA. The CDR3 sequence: CASSTSPMGTDTQYF. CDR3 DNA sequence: TGTGCCAGCAGCACTAGTCCGATGGGCACAGATACGCAGTATTTT.

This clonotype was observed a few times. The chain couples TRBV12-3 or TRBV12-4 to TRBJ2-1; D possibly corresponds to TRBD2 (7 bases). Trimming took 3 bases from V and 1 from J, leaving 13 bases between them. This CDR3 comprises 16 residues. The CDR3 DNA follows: TGTGCCAGCAGTTTGTTAGGGGGGGCATCCTACAATGAGCAGTTCTTC. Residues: CASSLLGGASYNEQFF.

The CDR3 DNA follows: TGTGCCATCAGCACCGGGACTAGGGAAGAGCAGTACTTC. It yields the protein CAISTGTREEQYF. The rearrangement uses TRBV10-3 and TRBJ2-7; 8 bases agree with TRBD2. This CDR3 has 13 amino acids. CDR1 and CDR2 from the germline V gene are ENHRY and SYGVKD. V trimming: 6 bases; J trimming: 7 bases; junction bases outside the gene matches: 8.

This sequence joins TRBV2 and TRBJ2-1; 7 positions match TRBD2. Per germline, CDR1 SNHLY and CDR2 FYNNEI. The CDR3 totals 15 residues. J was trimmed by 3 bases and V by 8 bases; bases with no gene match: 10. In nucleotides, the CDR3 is TGTGCCAGCCGACGGGGACTAAATGACTACAATGAGCAGTTCTTC. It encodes CASRRGLNDYNEQFF.

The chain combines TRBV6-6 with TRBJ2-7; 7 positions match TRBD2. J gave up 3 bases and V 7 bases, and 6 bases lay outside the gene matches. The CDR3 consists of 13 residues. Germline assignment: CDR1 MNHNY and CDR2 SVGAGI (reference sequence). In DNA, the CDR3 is TGTGCCAGCACGGCTAGCGGAAACTACGAGCAGTACTTC. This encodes CASTASGNYEQYF.

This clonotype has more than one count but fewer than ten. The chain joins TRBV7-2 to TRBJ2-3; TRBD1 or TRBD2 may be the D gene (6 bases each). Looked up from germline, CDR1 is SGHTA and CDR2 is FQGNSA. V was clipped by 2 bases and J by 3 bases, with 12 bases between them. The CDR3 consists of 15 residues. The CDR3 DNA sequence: TGTGCCAGCAGCTTAATCCGGGGGCAGACAGATACGCAGTATTTT. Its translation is CASSLIRGQTDTQYF.

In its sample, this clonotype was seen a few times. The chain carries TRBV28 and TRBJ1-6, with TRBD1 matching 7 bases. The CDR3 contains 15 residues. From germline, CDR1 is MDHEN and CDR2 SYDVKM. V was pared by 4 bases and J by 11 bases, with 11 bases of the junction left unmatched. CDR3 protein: CASSSADRVVAPLHF. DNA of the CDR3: TGTGCCAGCAGTTCCGCTGACAGGGTGGTTGCACCCCTCCACTTT.

CDR3 in DNA: TGCGCCAGCAGCCTGACGGGACTTAGGGATCAGCCCCAGCATTTT. Encoded protein: CASSLTGLRDQPQHF. The chain carries TRBV5-1 and TRBJ1-5, with TRBD1 as a possible D gene (5 bases). V shed 4 bases and J shed 5 bases, with 16 bases lying between them. CDR3 size: 15 residues. Per the germline V gene, CDR1 is SGHRS and CDR2 is YFSETQ.

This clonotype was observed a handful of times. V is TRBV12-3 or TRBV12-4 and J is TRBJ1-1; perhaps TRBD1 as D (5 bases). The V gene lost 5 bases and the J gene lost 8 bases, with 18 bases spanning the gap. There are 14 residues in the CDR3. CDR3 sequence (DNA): TGTGCCAGCAGTCCCGTCGGGGCCCGGTCGGAAGCTTTCTTT. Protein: CASSPVGARSEAFF.

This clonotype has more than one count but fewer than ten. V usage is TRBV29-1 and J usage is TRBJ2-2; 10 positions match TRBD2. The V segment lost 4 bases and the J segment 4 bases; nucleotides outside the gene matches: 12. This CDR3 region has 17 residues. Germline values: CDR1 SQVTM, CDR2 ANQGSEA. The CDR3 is CSVVAYTSGDSTGELFF. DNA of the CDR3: TGCAGCGTTGTAGCGTATACTAGCGGGGATTCCACCGGGGAGCTGTTTTTT.

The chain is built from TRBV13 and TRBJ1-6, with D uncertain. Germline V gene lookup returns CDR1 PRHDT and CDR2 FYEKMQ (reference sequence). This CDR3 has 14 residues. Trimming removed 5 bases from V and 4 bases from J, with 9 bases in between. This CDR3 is CASSPPAYNSPLHF. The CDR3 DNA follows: TGTGCCAGCAGCCCCCCGGCGTATAATTCACCCCTCCACTTT.

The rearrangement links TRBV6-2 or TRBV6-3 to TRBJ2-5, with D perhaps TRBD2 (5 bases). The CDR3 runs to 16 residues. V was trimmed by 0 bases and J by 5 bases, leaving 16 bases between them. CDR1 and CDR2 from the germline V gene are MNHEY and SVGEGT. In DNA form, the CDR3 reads TGTGCCAGCAGTTACTCGATTCTGTGGGAGTGGGAGACCCAGTACTTC. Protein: CASSYSILWEWETQYF.